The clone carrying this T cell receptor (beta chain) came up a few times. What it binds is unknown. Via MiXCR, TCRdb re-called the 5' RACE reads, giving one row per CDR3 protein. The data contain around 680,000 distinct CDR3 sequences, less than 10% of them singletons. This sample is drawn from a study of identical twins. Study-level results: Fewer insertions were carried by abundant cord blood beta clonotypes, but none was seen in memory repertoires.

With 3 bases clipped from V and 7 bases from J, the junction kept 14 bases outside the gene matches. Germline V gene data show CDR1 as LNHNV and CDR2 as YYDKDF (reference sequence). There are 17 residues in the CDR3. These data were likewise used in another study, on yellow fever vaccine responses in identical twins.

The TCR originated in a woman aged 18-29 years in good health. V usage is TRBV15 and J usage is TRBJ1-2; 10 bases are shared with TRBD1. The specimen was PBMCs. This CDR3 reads CATSSQRTGTGALGYTF. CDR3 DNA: TGTGCCACCAGCAGCCAGAGGACCGGGACAGGGGCCCTTGGCTACACCTTC.